Below are 10 T cell receptor beta chains sequenced from a single sample in a study of early T cells in non-severe SARS-CoV-2 infection. Via MiXCR, TCRdb re-called the 5' RACE reads, giving one row per CDR3 protein. The sample records more than 50,000 distinct CDR3 sequences, roughly 13% being singletons. The sequencing here drew on whole blood, taken at baseline. These receptors all come from an adult who was a healthcare worker with PCR-confirmed SARS-CoV-2 infection or an uninfected control (not recorded which).

This clonotype was seen a handful of times. This chain connects TRBV21-1 to TRBJ2-7; TRBD1, the table's D call, lacks a check against the DNA. TRBV21-1 is labeled a pseudogene. CDR3 length: 22 amino acids. CDR3: CASSINCPRFYPRPSGSYEQYF. The CDR3, as DNA: TGTGCCAGCAGCATAAATTGTCCCCGCTTTTACCCGCGCCCTAGCGGCTCCTACGAGCAGTACTTC.

The chain carries TRBV11-3 and TRBJ2-1, with D perhaps given as TRBD1 or TRBD2 (5 bases each). Trimming pared 5 bases from V and 5 bases from J, leaving 10 bases between. Germline values: CDR1 SGHNT, CDR2 YENEEA. This CDR3 is built from 13 residues. In DNA, the CDR3 is TGTGCCAGCAGCCCCCGGGGCAACAATGAGCAGTTCTTC. As protein: CASSPRGNNEQFF.

This chain uses TRBV18 with TRBJ2-4, with a weak D call TRBD2 (5 bases). Trimming stripped 3 bases from V and 7 bases from J, with 16 bases between. The CDR3 length is 15 residues. CDR1 is KGHSH, CDR2 LQKENI, per germline. The CDR3 protein is CASSPPGTTRNIQYF. The CDR3 DNA reads TGTGCCAGCTCACCGCCGGGAACTACGCGGAACATTCAGTACTTC.

By proportion, this clonotype is medium-sized (0.01 to 0.1%). The chain links TRBV12-3 or TRBV12-4 to TRBJ2-1; tentatively, D is TRBD2 (6 bases). V was cut by 5 bases and J by 3 bases, with 14 bases left in between. This CDR3 is 15 amino acids long. CDR3: CASSQGGLLYNEQFF. CDR3 nucleotide sequence: TGTGCCAGCAGTCAGGGCGGACTACTCTACAATGAGCAGTTCTTC.

This sequence joins TRBV20-1 and TRBJ2-2, with TRBD1 as a possible D gene (6 bases). CDR1 is DFQATT and CDR2 is SNEGSKA in the germline V gene (reference sequence). Trimming cost V 8 bases and J 4 bases, with 14 bases left between them. CDR3 length: 13 amino acids. CDR3 region: CSTTLGGTGELFF. CDR3 sequence (DNA): TGCAGTACAACCTTAGGGGGCACCGGGGAGCTGTTTTTT.

This clonotype was seen a few times. CDR3 region: CASNSGEYYGYTF. The DNA for the CDR3 is TGCGCCAGCAATTCAGGGGAGTACTATGGCTACACCTTC. This rearrangement joins TRBV5-1 to TRBJ1-2, with D perhaps TRBD1 (6 bases). The CDR3 loop spans 13 amino acids. The ends were cut back, 6 bases at V and 3 bases at J, with 12 bases in the middle. In germline, CDR1 is SGHRS, CDR2 YFSETQ.

There are many counts of this clonotype. An end of the junction does not agree with germline; a read error may underlie this. The J gene is TRBJ2-2, the V gene TRBV9, with a tentative D call TRBD1 (5 bases). The germline gives CDR1 SGDLS, CDR2 YYNGEE. The CDR3 consists of 14 residues. The CDR3 reads CASTVQANTGELFF. The CDR3 bases are TGTGCCAGCACCGTACAGGCGAACACCGGGGAGCTGTTTTTT.

This clonotype appeared a few times. The chain has TRBV5-4 and TRBJ2-2, with 9 positions matching TRBD2. CDR1 is SGHNT and CDR2 is YYREEE in the germline V gene (reference sequence). The CDR3 loop spans 16 amino acids. V trimming: 4 bases; J trimming: 3 bases; junction bases outside the gene matches: 7. CDR3 in amino acids: CASSTASGTHTGELFF. The CDR3, as DNA: TGTGCCAGCAGCACTGCTAGCGGGACGCACACCGGGGAGCTGTTTTTT.

This clonotype was found a few times. This chain uses TRBV21-1 with TRBJ2-1; the table's D call, TRBD2, was not checked against the DNA. TRBV21-1 has pseudogene status. The CDR3 covers 14 residues. CDR3 residues: CARRACRVYNEQFF. CDR3 nucleotide sequence: TGTGCCAGGAGGGCCTGTAGGGTCTACAATGAGCAGTTCTTC.

In this sample, this clonotype turned up a few times. The chain links TRBV7-3 to TRBJ2-3, with 16 positions matching TRBD2. The germline V gene has CDR1 SGHTA and CDR2 FQGTGA. CDR3 length: 20 residues. V trimming: 3 bases; J trimming: 4 bases; junction bases outside the gene matches: 13. CDR3 nucleotide sequence: TGTGCCAGCAGCTTGACACCGGGACTAGCGGGAGGGGGCGAAGCAGATACGCAGTATTTT. This translates into CASSLTPGLAGGGEADTQYF.